This T cell receptor (beta chain) was sequenced during a study of blood T cell repertoires in COVID-19. For the study at large: COVID-19 samples, acute and convalescent, were from the United States, Italy and Spain. T cells, B-cell-depleted T cells, or PBMCs supplied cDNA or gDNA.

Original data processing: Estimation of nucleated cell counts was performed using reference gene primer amplification. Produced via immunoSEQ multiplex PCR; TCRdb's table is partial and in-frame only. The V and J calls and clone size were taken over from that table, and D and trimming were inferred from the DNA. This repertoire shows under 150,000 clones, less than 90% found once; its top ten account for around 40%. Germline values: CDR1 MNHEY, CDR2 SVGEGT. V was shortened by 4 bases and J by 2 bases, with 14 bases between the two germline ends. This CDR3 is 15 amino acids long. This sequence was found in a human donor in a cohort sampled during active COVID-19. Sequences were obtained from peripheral blood. This chain joins TRBV6-2 or TRBV6-3 and TRBJ1-2; a weak D match, TRBD1 (6 bases). In DNA, the CDR3 is TGTGCCAGCAGTTTGGGGGGGGCGAGGAACTATGGCTACACCTTC. This sequence encodes CASSLGGARNYGYTF.